What follows are 18 T cell receptor beta chains derived from one specimen sequenced in a study of T cells in Graves' hyperthyroidism and ophthalmopathy. Researchers took RNA transcripts and amplified the TCR beta CDR3 regions from them. The HTBI primer set served for first-round RT-PCR of the TCR CDR3. Via MiXCR, TCRdb re-called the multiplex PCR reads, giving one row per CDR3 protein. The sample lists 600,000 to 900,000 distinct CDR3 sequences; around 15% were seen once. The sample comprised blood. Receptors originate from a young man with Graves' hyperthyroidism.

This clonotype was counted many times. The genes are TRBV9 and TRBJ2-1, with D hard to call. CDR1 is SGDLS and CDR2 is YYNGEE in the germline V gene. The CDR3 consists of 14 residues. The germline V and J ends were trimmed by 4 bases and 13 bases, with 21 bases remaining between them. The CDR3 loop is CASSTTRSLSRQFF. As DNA, the CDR3 is TGTGCCAGCAGCACCACCCGTAGCCTCTCTCGCCAGTTCTTC.

This chain links TRBV20-1 with TRBJ2-3; no firm D call. Germline V gives CDR1 DFQATT, CDR2 SNEGSKA (reference sequence). The CDR3 has 17 residues. Trimming left V 3 bases short and J 2 bases short, with 21 bases between. The CDR3 nucleotides are TGCAGTGCTAGCTCGTTGGCAGACGATATCGACACAGATACGCAGTATTTT. This translates into CSASSLADDIDTDTQYF.

This clonotype was observed a few times. The chain combines TRBV4-1 with TRBJ2-1; TRBD1 agrees at 8 bases. The CDR3 totals 16 residues. Unmatched junction bases numbered 11, after V lost 4 bases and J lost 6 bases. Per the germline V gene, CDR1 is MGHRA and CDR2 is YSYEKL. This CDR3 reads CASSLKDGDRGNEQFF. In DNA form, the CDR3 reads TGCGCCAGCAGCCTAAAAGACGGAGACAGGGGCAATGAGCAGTTCTTC.

This clonotype has ten or more counts. The chain recombines TRBV7-9 with TRBJ2-7, with 9 nucleotides matching TRBD1. The germline CDR1 and CDR2 sequences are SEHNR and FQNEAQ (reference sequence). The CDR3 consists of 16 residues. The trim removed 6 bases at V and 2 bases at J, leaving 11 bases unmatched. CDR3 loop: CASSYPPGQGPYEQYF. The CDR3 DNA sequence: TGTGCCAGCAGTTACCCCCCGGGACAGGGTCCCTACGAGCAGTACTTC.

This clonotype was seen many times. CDR3 protein: CASSLGSFNEQFF. The DNA of the CDR3 is TGTGCCAGCAGCTTAGGGTCTTTTAATGAGCAGTTCTTC. The genes are TRBV7-2 and TRBJ2-1; no firm D call. Per germline, CDR1 SGHTA and CDR2 FQGNSA. CDR3 size: 13 residues. V was shortened by 1 base and J by 7 bases, with 8 bases between the two germline ends.

At least ten counts were recorded for this clonotype. V gene TRBV30 combines with J gene TRBJ2-7; possible D gene TRBD1, 5 bases. CDR1 is GTSNPN and CDR2 is SVGIG in the germline V gene (reference sequence). CDR3 length: 12 amino acids. V lost 8 bases, J lost 5 bases, and 16 bases lay in between. The CDR3 sequence: CAGAGISHEQYF. The CDR3 DNA sequence: TGTGCCGGGGCAGGGATATCCCACGAGCAGTACTTC.

This clonotype was seen ten or more times. The rearrangement links TRBV28 to TRBJ2-4; D call uncertain. Per germline, CDR1 MDHEN and CDR2 SYDVKM. V shed 0 bases and J shed 1 base, with 10 bases lying between them. The CDR3 consists of 16 residues. CDR3 protein: CASSLWAVQAKNIQYF. The CDR3 nucleotides read TGTGCCAGCAGTTTATGGGCCGTACAGGCCAAAAACATTCAGTACTTC.

This clonotype was recorded many times. The rearrangement links TRBV6-1 to TRBJ2-1; D might be TRBD1 (6 bases). The CDR3 has 16 residues. In germline, CDR1 is MNHNS, CDR2 SASEGT. V was pared by 5 bases and J by 3 bases, with 17 bases between. CDR3 nucleotides: TGTGCCAGCAGTCGGACAGCGAGGCTCGTCTACAATGAGCAGTTCTTC. It is translated as CASSRTARLVYNEQFF.

This clonotype was counted between two and nine times. The rearrangement uses TRBV18 and TRBJ2-7; D is perhaps TRBD2 (6 bases). Deletions cut 5 bases from V and 3 bases from J, with 11 bases between. Germline V gene sequence: CDR1 KGHSH, CDR2 LQKENI. This CDR3 is 13 amino acids long. The CDR3 reads CASSSQTSYEQYF. CDR3 sequence (DNA): TGTGCCAGCTCATCTCAGACTAGCTACGAGCAGTACTTC.

This chain connects TRBV7-8 to TRBJ2-3, with 10 bases that match TRBD2. CDR3 length: 16 amino acids. In germline, CDR1 is SGHVS, CDR2 FQNEAQ. After removal of 5 bases from V and 1 base from J, the junction contained 6 bases not matched to a gene. The CDR3 spells CASSPALAGGTDTQYF. The CDR3 region has the DNA TGTGCCAGCAGCCCCGCCCTAGCGGGAGGCACAGATACGCAGTATTTT. Full variable domain (remainder filled in from reference TRBV7-8 and TRBJ2-3): GAGVSQSPRYKVAKRGQDVALRCDPISGHVSLFWYQQALGQGPEFLTYFQNEAQLDKSGLPSDRFFAERPEGSVSTLKIQRTQQEDSAVYLCASSPALAGGTDTQYFGPGTRLTVL.

This clonotype was detected ten times or more. The genes are TRBV20-1 and TRBJ2-1; 8 bases are shared with TRBD1. CDR3 length equals 14 residues. CDR1 and CDR2 (germline): DFQATT, SNEGSKA (reference sequence). Unmatched junction bases numbered 9, after V lost 3 bases and J lost 8 bases. The CDR3 nucleotides read TGCAGTGCTAGTCTCGGACAGGGACGGGATGAGCAGTTCTTC. It yields the protein CSASLGQGRDEQFF.

This clonotype was recorded many times. The chain recombines TRBV27 with TRBJ2-1; D is possibly TRBD1 (6 bases). From germline, CDR1 is MNHEY and CDR2 SMNVEV (reference sequence). The CDR3 loop spans 15 amino acids. V dropped 5 bases and J dropped 9 bases, with 20 bases sitting between them. CDR3 in DNA: TGTGCCAGCAGTGCAACCGCGACCAGGGGCATTGAGCAGTTCTTC. Translating gives CASSATATRGIEQFF.

Remarks on this clonotype: A read error may account for a junction end that differs from germline. The rearrangement joins TRBV19 to TRBJ2-3; D gene uncertain. This CDR3 comprises 15 residues. Germline CDR1 reads LNHDA; CDR2 reads SQIVND (reference sequence). CDR3 DNA: TGTACCAGTAGTATAGATCAAGGGAACGCAGATACGCAGTATTTT. This encodes CTSSIDQGNADTQYF.

The chain combines TRBV9 with TRBJ2-7; tentative D call: TRBD2 (7 bases). The CDR3 sequence is 15 residues long. Per germline, CDR1 SGDLS and CDR2 YYNGEE. With 0 bases removed from V and 5 bases from J, the gap between germline ends came to 15 bases. The CDR3 reads CASSVGGGGGNEQYF. As DNA, the CDR3 is TGTGCCAGCAGCGTAGGAGGAGGGGGGGGGAACGAGCAGTACTTC.

This clonotype was observed many times. The chain recombines TRBV7-9 with TRBJ1-6; no reliable D call. Between the trimmed V and J ends, which lost 0 bases and 9 bases, there was a span of 9 bases. This CDR3 spans 14 amino acids. Germline lookup yields CDR1 SEHNR and CDR2 FQNEAQ (reference sequence). DNA of the CDR3: TGTGCCAGCAGCTTAGCGGCGCGGGGTTCACCCCTCCACTTT. This codes for CASSLAARGSPLHF.

The CDR3 is CSGMAGGRVETQYF. CDR3 bases: TGCAGTGGAATGGCGGGAGGGCGGGTAGAGACCCAGTACTTC. The chain employs TRBV20-1 and TRBJ2-5, with 9 bases lining up with TRBD2. This CDR3 is 14 amino acids long. V gave up 7 bases and J gave up 4 bases; unmatched junction bases: 10. Germline CDR1 is DFQATT and CDR2 is SNEGSKA (reference sequence).

The V and J genes are TRBV20-1 and TRBJ2-3; D is ambiguous. Germline lookup yields CDR1 DFQATT and CDR2 SNEGSKA (reference sequence). Trimming stripped 1 base from V and 4 bases from J, with 9 bases between. CDR3 length: 13 residues. The CDR3 DNA follows: TGCAGTGCTAGAGTGGCTAGGGCAGATACGCAGTATTTT. Translating it yields CSARVARADTQYF.

The rearrangement joins TRBV5-5 to TRBJ2-5; D might be TRBD2 (6 bases). The germline CDR1 and CDR2 sequences are SGHKS and YYEKEE (reference sequence). The CDR3 runs 15 residues. V lost 8 bases to trimming and J lost 5 bases, with 22 bases between them. The CDR3 spells CASSIDSEGGETQYF. CDR3 DNA: TGTGCCAGTAGTATAGATTCGGAGGGCGGCGAGACCCAGTACTTC. The full variable domain, with the rest looked up from reference TRBV5-5 and TRBJ2-5, is DAGVTQSPTHLIKTRGQQVTLRCSPISGHKSVSWYQQVLGQGPQFIFQYYEKEERGRGNFPDRFSARQFPNYSSELNVNALLLGDSALYLCASSIDSEGGETQYFGPGTRLLVL.